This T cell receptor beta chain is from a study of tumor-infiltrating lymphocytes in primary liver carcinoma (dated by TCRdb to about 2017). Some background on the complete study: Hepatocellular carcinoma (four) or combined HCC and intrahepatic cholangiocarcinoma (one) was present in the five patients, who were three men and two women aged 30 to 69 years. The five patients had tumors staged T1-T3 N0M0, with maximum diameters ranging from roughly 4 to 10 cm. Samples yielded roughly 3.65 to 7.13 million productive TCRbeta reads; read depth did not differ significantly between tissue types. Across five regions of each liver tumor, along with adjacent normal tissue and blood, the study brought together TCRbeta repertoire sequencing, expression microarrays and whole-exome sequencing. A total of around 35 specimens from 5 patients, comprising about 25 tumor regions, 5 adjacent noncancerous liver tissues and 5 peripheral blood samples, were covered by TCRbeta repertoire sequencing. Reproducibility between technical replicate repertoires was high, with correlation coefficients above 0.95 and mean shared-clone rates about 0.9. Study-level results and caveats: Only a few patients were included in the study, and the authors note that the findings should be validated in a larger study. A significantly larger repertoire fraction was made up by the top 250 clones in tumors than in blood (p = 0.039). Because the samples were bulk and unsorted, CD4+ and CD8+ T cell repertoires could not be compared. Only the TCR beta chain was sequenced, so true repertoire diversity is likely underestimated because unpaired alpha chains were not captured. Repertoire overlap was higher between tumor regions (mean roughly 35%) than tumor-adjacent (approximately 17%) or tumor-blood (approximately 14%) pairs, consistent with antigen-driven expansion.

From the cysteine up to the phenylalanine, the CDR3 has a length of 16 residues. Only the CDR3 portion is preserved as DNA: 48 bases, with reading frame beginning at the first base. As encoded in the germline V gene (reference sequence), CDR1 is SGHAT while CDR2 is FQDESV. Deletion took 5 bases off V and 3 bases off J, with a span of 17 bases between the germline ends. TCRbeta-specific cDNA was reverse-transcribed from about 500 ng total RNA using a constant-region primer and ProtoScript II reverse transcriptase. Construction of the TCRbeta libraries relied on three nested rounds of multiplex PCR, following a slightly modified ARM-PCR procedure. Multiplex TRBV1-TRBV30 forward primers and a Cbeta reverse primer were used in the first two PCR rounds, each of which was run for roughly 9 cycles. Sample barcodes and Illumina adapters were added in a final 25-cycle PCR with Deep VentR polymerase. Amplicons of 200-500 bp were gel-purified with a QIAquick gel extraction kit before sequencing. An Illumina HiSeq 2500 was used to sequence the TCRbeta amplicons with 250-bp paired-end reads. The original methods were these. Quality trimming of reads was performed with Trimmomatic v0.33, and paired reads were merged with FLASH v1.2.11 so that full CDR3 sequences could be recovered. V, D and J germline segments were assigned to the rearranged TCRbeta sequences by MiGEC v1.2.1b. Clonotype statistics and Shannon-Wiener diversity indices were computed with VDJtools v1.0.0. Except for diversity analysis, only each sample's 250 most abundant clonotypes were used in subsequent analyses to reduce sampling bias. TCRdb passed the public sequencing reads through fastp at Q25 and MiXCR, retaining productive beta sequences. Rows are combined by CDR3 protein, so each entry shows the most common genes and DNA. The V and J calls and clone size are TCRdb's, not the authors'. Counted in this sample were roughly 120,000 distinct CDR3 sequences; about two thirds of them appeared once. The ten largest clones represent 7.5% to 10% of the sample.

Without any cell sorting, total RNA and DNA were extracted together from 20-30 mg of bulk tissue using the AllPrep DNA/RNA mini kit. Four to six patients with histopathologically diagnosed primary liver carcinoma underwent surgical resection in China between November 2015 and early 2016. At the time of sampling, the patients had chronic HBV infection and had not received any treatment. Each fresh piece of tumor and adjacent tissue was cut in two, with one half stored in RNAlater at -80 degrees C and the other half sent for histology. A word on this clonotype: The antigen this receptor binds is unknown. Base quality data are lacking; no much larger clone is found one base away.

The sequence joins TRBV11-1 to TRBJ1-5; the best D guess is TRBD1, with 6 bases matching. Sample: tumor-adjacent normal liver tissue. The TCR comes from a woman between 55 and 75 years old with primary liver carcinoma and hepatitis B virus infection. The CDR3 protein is CASSQISTGINQPQHF. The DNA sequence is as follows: TGTGCCAGCAGCCAAATCTCGACAGGAATCAATCAGCCCCAGCATTTT.